Included here is one T cell receptor beta chain sequence, with context. This clonotype was picked up a small number of times. There is no known antigen for this receptor. Qualities for individual bases were not recorded, and no much larger clone is one base off. Library construction relied on UMI-ligation and nested PCR. Using T4 RNA ligase 1, a single-stranded oligonucleotide bearing the Illumina SP2 sequence plus a UMI was ligated onto the 3' end of the cDNA. PCR1 was run for about 4 cycles (98 degrees C for 15 s, 69 degrees C for 30 s, 72 degrees C for 40 s), and an equimolar mix of RC1.1 and RC1.2, covering TRBC1 and TRBC2, was used as the beta primer. From PCR2 onward, TCR alpha and beta chains were processed separately, with sample indices and Illumina adaptors added. The UMI was composed of 12 random nucleotides, arranged as two hexamers separated by a spacer, and was positioned after an 8-base spacer. Libraries were sequenced on an Illumina MiSeq using v2 2x251 paired-end chemistry, with about a dozen samples typically included per run. PhiX DNA at roughly 5-7.5% was added to each sequencing library to increase diversity. On the authors' methods: Raw reads were converted to FASTQ with bcl2fastq and demultiplexed by dual indices using Demultiplexor. Decombinator assigned V and J genes by tag matching, allowing a single base-pair mismatch. Using UMIs, Collapsinator corrected both sequencing errors and the frequency errors that come from PCR heterogeneity. Decombinator identifiers were converted to nucleotide sequence by CDR3Translator, the sequences were translated to amino acids, and CDR3 was extracted using C- and N-terminal motifs. Each distinct KT2 TCR was counted as a cluster of KT2 sequences sharing one unique molecular identifier. TCRdb itself trimmed the public reads at Q25 with fastp, ran MiXCR and retained productive beta chains. When rows share a CDR3 protein, they turn into one entry using the most common DNA and genes. TCRdb assigned the V and J calls; the authors' analysis was not used. The sample profile shows roughly 51,000 distinct CDR3 sequences; roughly 12% of them were found once. Of the sample, approximately 9.4% falls within the top ten clones.

The data were obtained in a study of quantifying T cell responses using KT2 cells (dated by TCRdb to about 2017). Background for the entire study: RNA was DNase-treated and reverse transcribed with TCR alpha and beta constant-region primers, mostly using SuperScript III. PCR2 was performed as a SYBR Green qPCR and was stopped at a predetermined fluorescence threshold so that over-amplification was avoided. Under optimum conditions, the T4 ligation step was estimated to exceed 10% efficiency.

To test the sensitivity and accuracy of the pipeline, known numbers of KT2, a T cell clone whose TCR had already been sequenced, were spiked into unfractionated PBMC. KT2 cells were mixed with a fixed number of PBMC to create a range of KT2-to-PBMC ratios. The CDR3 holds 12 amino acids from the cysteine to the phenylalanine. The kept DNA is CDR3 alone, 36 bases in frame from the first base. V is clipped by 4 bases and J by 0 bases, and the sequence between their germline boundaries is 1 base long. Broad study findings and their caveats: Over several orders of magnitude, the number of KT2 alpha and beta sequences rose linearly with the number of KT2 cells put in. At very high KT2 spike-in numbers, detection of KT2 sequences reached saturation. KT2 sequences were still detected at the lowest spike-in tested, roughly one KT2 cell per 100,000 PBMC. The study did not include a side-by-side comparison of this pipeline with other TCR sequencing techniques.

The TCR originated in a human donor. The chain is encoded by TRBV12-3 or TRBV12-4 joined to TRBJ1-3; no D gene is confidently identified. The sequenced material came from PBMCs spiked with cells of the T cell clone KT2. The sequence in DNA is TGTGCCAGCAGTTACTCTGGAAACACCATATATTTT. This encodes CASSYSGNTIYF.